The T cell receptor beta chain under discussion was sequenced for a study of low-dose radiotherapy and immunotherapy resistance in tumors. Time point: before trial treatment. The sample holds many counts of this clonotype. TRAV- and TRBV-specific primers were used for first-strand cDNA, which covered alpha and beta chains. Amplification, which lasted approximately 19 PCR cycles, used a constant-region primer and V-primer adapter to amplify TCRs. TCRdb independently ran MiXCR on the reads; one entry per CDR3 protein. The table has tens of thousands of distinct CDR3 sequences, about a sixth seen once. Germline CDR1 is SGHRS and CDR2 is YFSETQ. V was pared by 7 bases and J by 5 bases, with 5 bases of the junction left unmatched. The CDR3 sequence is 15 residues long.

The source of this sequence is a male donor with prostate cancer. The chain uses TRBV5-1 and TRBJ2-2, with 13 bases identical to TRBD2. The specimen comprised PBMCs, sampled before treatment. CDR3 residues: CASAGLAGDTGELFF. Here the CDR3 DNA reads TGCGCCAGCGCCGGACTAGCGGGGGATACCGGGGAGCTGTTTTTT.